Listed here are 14 T cell receptor beta chains from one sample, sequenced in a study of cytomegalovirus exposure and HLA in healthy donors. PCR used 60 Vbeta primers and 13 Jbeta primers. Libraries were prepared by immunoSEQ multiplex PCR; TCRdb keeps only in-frame clonotypes and omits some of them. The sample holds approximately 190,000 clones, more than 65% seen once. Source material: PBMCs. The receptors derive from a man aged 40-50 years in good health and CMV-seropositive.

The gene calls are TRBV4-2 and TRBJ2-1; 12 bases line up with TRBD2. V gave up 2 bases and J gave up 8 bases; unmatched junction bases: 10. Per germline, CDR1 LGHNA and CDR2 YNFKEQ. This CDR3 region has 17 residues. CDR3 protein: CASSQSPSGRASDEQFF. CDR3 sequence (DNA): TGTGCCAGCAGCCAATCTCCTAGCGGGAGGGCCAGTGATGAGCAGTTCTTC.

CDR3 loop: CASNLGPGRETQYF. The CDR3 DNA reads TGTGCCAGCAACCTCGGTCCGGGGAGGGAGACCCAGTACTTC. The J gene is TRBJ2-5, the V gene TRBV6-5; maybe TRBD2 (6 bases). The CDR3 consists of 14 residues. With 7 bases removed from V and 5 bases from J, the gap between germline ends came to 17 bases. Looked up from germline, CDR1 is MNHEY and CDR2 is SVGAGI.

This clone has more than one count but fewer than ten. The CDR3 is CASSLGTSGVETQYF. The CDR3 DNA is TGTGCCAGCAGTTTAGGGACTAGCGGGGTGGAGACCCAGTACTTC. V usage is TRBV6-5 and J usage is TRBJ2-5; 13 positions agree with TRBD2. V was clipped by 4 bases and J by 5 bases; unmatched bases: 4. Germline lookup yields CDR1 MNHEY and CDR2 SVGAGI. The CDR3 consists of 15 residues.

The chain joins TRBV18 to TRBJ2-2; TRBD2 might be the D (5 bases). The ends were cut back, 6 bases at V and 3 bases at J, with 14 bases in the middle. The CDR3 runs 15 residues. Germline V gene data show CDR1 as KGHSH and CDR2 as LQKENI. As DNA, the CDR3 is TGTGCCAGCTCTCGCGGGCTTGCTGACACCGGGGAGCTGTTTTTT. As protein: CASSRGLADTGELFF.

The rearrangement uses TRBV2 and TRBJ1-2; TRBD1 is a possible D gene (6 bases). The CDR3 consists of 15 residues. Trimming left V 3 bases short and J 4 bases short, with 15 bases between. The V gene's germline CDR1 is SNHLY and CDR2 FYNNEI. CDR3 protein: CASSDGGGGPYGYTF. Here the CDR3 DNA reads TGTGCCAGCAGTGACGGGGGAGGGGGGCCCTATGGCTACACCTTC.

This clone was picked up one time. The chain carries TRBV6-5 and TRBJ1-5; 9 nucleotides align to TRBD1. The germline V gene has CDR1 MNHEY and CDR2 SVGAGI. V trimming: 5 bases; J trimming: 6 bases; junction bases outside the gene matches: 8. The CDR3 loop spans 15 amino acids. The DNA for the CDR3 is TGTGCCAGCAGTCCCATAGGACAGGGGAGTCAGCCCCAGCATTTT. Amino acids: CASSPIGQGSQPQHF.

This chain uses TRBV7-3 with TRBJ2-2; 9 nucleotides line up with TRBD2. This CDR3 is built from 16 residues. CDR1 is SGHTA, CDR2 FQGTGA, per germline. V was clipped by 2 bases and J by 7 bases; unmatched bases: 8. The CDR3 DNA is TGTGCCAGCAGCTTATCCCAGCGGGGGGATGTCGGGGAGCTGTTTTTT. This encodes CASSLSQRGDVGELFF.

In the case of this clone: Distinct nucleotide sequences in the sample also encode this CDR3. The chain's CDR3 is CASSPTQGNTEAFF. The CDR3 DNA follows: TGTGCCAGCTCACCAACCCAGGGTAACACTGAAGCTTTCTTT. The chain combines TRBV18 with TRBJ1-1, with D possibly being TRBD1 (5 bases). CDR3 length: 14 residues. Between the trimmed V and J ends, which lost 2 bases and 2 bases, there was a span of 9 bases. Germline V gene sequence: CDR1 KGHSH, CDR2 LQKENI.

V and J are TRBV9 and TRBJ2-7; TRBD2 might be the D (6 bases). In germline, CDR1 is SGDLS, CDR2 YYNGEE. The CDR3 is made up of 15 amino acids. V was trimmed by 5 bases and J by 3 bases, leaving 18 bases between them. CDR3 in DNA: TGTGCCAGCAGTGGAGGGGTGGGGGACGGCTACGAGCAGTACTTC. This codes for CASSGGVGDGYEQYF.

This clone came up a few times. This rearrangement joins TRBV6-5 to TRBJ1-2; D is undetermined. The CDR3 has 13 amino acids. The V end was cut by 7 bases, the J end by 7 bases, with 16 bases between. Germline CDR1 and CDR2: MNHEY and SVGAGI. Here the CDR3 reads CASTPLRGSGYTF. The CDR3 region has the DNA TGTGCCAGCACCCCATTGAGAGGGTCTGGCTACACCTTC.

A single count supports this clone. V usage is TRBV5-4 and J usage is TRBJ1-1; D gene uncertain. Germline-derived CDR1 and CDR2 are SGHNT and YYREEE (reference sequence). There are 14 residues in the CDR3. The V and J ends lost 0 bases and 11 bases respectively, with 17 bases between them. CDR3 DNA sequence: TGTGCCAGCAGCTTGGTGGGAGCCGGTTCGGGGGCTTTCTTT. Protein: CASSLVGAGSGAFF.

This clone was recorded a few times. This chain connects TRBV10-3 to TRBJ1-6, with D perhaps matching TRBD1 (5 bases). The CDR3 is 15 residues long. V lost 9 bases and J lost 8, with 20 bases in between. Per the germline V gene, CDR1 is ENHRY and CDR2 is SYGVKD. CDR3 loop: CAISQTDLDHSPLHF. CDR3 coding DNA: TGTGCCATATCTCAGACAGACTTAGACCATTCACCCCTCCACTTT.

The J gene is TRBJ2-5, the V gene TRBV6-6, with D possibly matching TRBD1 (5 bases). There are 13 residues in the CDR3. Trimming removed 2 bases at V and 1 base at J, with 5 bases between. Germline lookup yields CDR1 MNHNY and CDR2 SVGAGI (reference sequence). This CDR3 reads CASSYDSQETQYF. DNA for the CDR3: TGTGCCAGCAGTTACGACAGCCAAGAGACCCAGTACTTC.

This clone has more than one count but fewer than ten. V is TRBV5-1 and J is TRBJ1-1; 8 bases line up with TRBD1. V gave up 3 bases and J gave up 2 bases; unmatched junction bases: 6. The CDR3 covers 15 residues. Germline V gives CDR1 SGHRS, CDR2 YFSETQ. The CDR3 DNA follows: TGCGCCAGCAGCTCCGGACAGGGATTAAACACTGAAGCTTTCTTT. Translating it yields CASSSGQGLNTEAFF.